This TCR beta chain was identified during a study of high-grade serous ovarian cancer treatment subgroups. The wider study: Samples averaged approximately 13,000 reads and about 7,500 unique TCR beta rearrangements. Study-wide findings and caveats: Higher neoantigen levels went with greater TCR clonal relatedness. Spatial context was lost because tumors were sequenced in bulk. Tumors within one patient showed repertoire similarity of about 0.11 to 0.79.

This clone has a handful of counts. Its target is not known. Assay: immunoSEQ multiplex PCR; the TCRdb copy retains only in-frame clones and omits some. The data show roughly 8,700 clones, roughly 78% seen once. Tumor samples were taken before definitive surgery or chemotherapy. This TCR derives from a human donor with high-grade serous ovarian cancer. The sequencing input was tumor tissue.

The CDR3: CASKGTGEETQYF. CDR3 in DNA: TGTGCCAGCAAGGGGACAGGGGAAGAGACCCAGTACTTC. This chain uses TRBV6-6 with TRBJ2-5; 10 nucleotides agree with TRBD1. This CDR3 has 13 residues. The germline CDR1 and CDR2 sequences are MNHNY and SVGAGI (reference sequence). J gave up 3 bases and V 7 bases, and 2 bases lay outside the gene matches.